This paragraph reports one T cell receptor (beta chain). Its antigen is as yet unknown. Before thyroid surgery, none of the patients had received any treatment. TCRdb ran MiXCR on the PCR reads. This table has more than 5,500 clones, roughly 29% appearing once. This sample is drawn from a study of metastatic and nonmetastatic thyroid tumors. Study as a whole: Thyroid patients, malignant and benign, had repertoires compared across blood and tumor or nodule tissue.

Germline lookup yields CDR1 SQVTM and CDR2 ANQGSEA. Trimming stripped 6 bases from V and 0 bases from J, with 5 bases between. The CDR3 contains 11 residues. Study observations and caveats: Malignant thyroid tumors reportedly had TCR beta diversity that was significantly higher than in benign nodules, in blood and tumor.

The TCR originated in a female donor with papillary thyroid cancer or a benign thyroid nodule (not recorded which). Some clones in this sample may be carry-over from other donors' samples. The V gene is TRBV29-1, the J gene TRBJ1-1; D gene ambiguous. The sample taken for sequencing was adjacent normal tissue. This chain's CDR3 is CSVPMNTEAFF. As DNA, the CDR3 is TGCAGCGTACCTATGAACACTGAAGCTTTCTTT.